The sequence of this T cell receptor (beta chain) was determined in a study of glioma-infiltrating T cells. Ten or more counts support this clonotype. TCR alpha and beta CDR3 regions were amplified from RNA using iRepertoire nested multiplex PCR. TCRdb independently ran MiXCR on the multiplex PCR reads; one entry per CDR3 protein. The sample contains approximately 120,000 distinct CDR3 sequences, approximately 25% of which appear only once. The CDR3 consists of 14 residues. Deletions cut 5 bases from V and 0 bases from J, with 5 bases between. The V gene's germline CDR1 is MDHEN and CDR2 SYDVKM. Source material: glioma tissue, nonneoplastic brain tissue, or PBMCs (not recorded which). The V gene is TRBV28, the J gene TRBJ1-6; D is ambiguous. This TCR was sampled from a human donor with low-grade glioma or glioblastoma, undergoing nonglioma brain surgery, or in good health (not recorded which). CDR3 DNA sequence: TGTGCCAGCAGTGAGGGCTCCTATAATTCACCCCTCCACTTT. It specifies CASSEGSYNSPLHF.